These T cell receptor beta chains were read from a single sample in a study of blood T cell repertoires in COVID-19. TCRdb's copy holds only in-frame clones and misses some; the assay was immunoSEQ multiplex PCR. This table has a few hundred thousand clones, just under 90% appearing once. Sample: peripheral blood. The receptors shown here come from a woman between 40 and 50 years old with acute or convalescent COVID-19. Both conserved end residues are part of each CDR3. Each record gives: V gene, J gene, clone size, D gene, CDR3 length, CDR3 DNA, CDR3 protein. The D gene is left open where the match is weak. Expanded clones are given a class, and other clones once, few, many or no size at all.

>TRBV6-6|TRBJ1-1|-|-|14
TGTGCCAGCAGTGACGACACCCTGGGCACTGAAGCTTTCTTT
CASSDDTLGTEAFF
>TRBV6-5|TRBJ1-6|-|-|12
TGTGCCAGCAAGGCAGGCTACGAACCCCTCCACTTT
CASKAGYEPLHF
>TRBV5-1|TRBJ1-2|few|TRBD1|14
TGCGCCAGCAGCGCCACGGACAGGGGAGGAGGCTACACCTTC
CASSATDRGGGYTF
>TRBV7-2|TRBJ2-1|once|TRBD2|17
TGTGCCAGCAGTCGGACGGGGGGGCCTGGGTTCGACAATGAGCAGTTCTTC
CASSRTGGPGFDNEQFF
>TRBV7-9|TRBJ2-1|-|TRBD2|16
TGTGCCAGCAGCTTACAGTCTAGCGGGGGCCACCATGAGCAGTTCTTC
CASSLQSSGGHHEQFF
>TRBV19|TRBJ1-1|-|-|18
TGTGCCAGTAGTATCCTCGGGACACCATCTCTCATGAACACTGAAGCTTTCTTT
CASSILGTPSLMNTEAFF
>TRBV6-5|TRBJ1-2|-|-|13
TGTGCCAGCAGTCCCTCAGGGGCGGGTGGCTACACCTTC
CASSPSGAGGYTF
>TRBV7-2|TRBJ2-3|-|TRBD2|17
TGTGCCAGCAGCACCCGACTAGCGGGGGGGCCGACAGATACGCAGTATTTT
CASSTRLAGGPTDTQYF
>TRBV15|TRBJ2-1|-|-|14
TGTGCCACCAGCAGAGCGGGGTCGGGCAATGAGCAGTTCTTC
CATSRAGSGNEQFF
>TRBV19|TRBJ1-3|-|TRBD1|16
TGTGCCAGTAGTATGGGACAGCCTAGCTCTGGAAACACCATATATTTT
CASSMGQPSSGNTIYF
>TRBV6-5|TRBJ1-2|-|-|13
TGTGCCAGCAGTACTGCGGAGACCTATGGCTACACCTTC
CASSTAETYGYTF
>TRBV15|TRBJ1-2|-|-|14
TGTGCCACCAGCAGAGAGGGAGGAAACTATGGCTACACCTTC
CATSREGGNYGYTF
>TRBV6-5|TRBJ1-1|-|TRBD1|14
TGTGCCAGCAGAGCCGGGACAGGGGCCCCCGAAGCTTTCTTT
CASRAGTGAPEAFF
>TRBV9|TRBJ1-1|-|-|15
TGTGCCAGCAGCGTAGGTGCAGGGGAGAACACTGAAGCTTTCTTT
CASSVGAGENTEAFF
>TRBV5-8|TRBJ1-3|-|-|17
TGTGCCAGCAGCTTCGCCCCTGGCAGGGGAACTGGAAACACCATATATTTT
CASSFAPGRGTGNTIYF
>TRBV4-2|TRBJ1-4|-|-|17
TGTGCCAGCAGCCGATCGACACACCCCGCAACTAATGAAAAACTGTTTTTT
CASSRSTHPATNEKLFF
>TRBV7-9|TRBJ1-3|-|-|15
TGTGCCAGCAGCCCCTCTGGGAGCTCTGGAAACACCATATATTTT
CASSPSGSSGNTIYF
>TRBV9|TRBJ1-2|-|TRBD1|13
TGTGCCAGCAGCCCGGCAGGGGGGTATGGCTACACCTTC
CASSPAGGYGYTF
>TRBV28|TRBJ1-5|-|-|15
TGTGCCAGAAGCCCAGGGAATTATAGCAATCAGCCCCAGCATTTT
CARSPGNYSNQPQHF
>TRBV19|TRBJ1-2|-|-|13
TGTGCCAGTAGTATAGATGGAGCTTATGGCTACACCTTC
CASSIDGAYGYTF
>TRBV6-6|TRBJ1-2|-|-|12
TGTGCCAGCAGTTACTATAACGGTGGCTACACCTTC
CASSYYNGGYTF
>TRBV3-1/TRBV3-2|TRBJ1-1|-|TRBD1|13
TGTGCCAGCAGCCAAGAAGGACAGGGACAAGCTTTCTTT
CASSQEGQGQAFF
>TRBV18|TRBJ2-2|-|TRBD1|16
TGTGCCAGCTCACCACCAGGGACAGGGAAGATCGGGGAGCTGTTTTTT
CASSPPGTGKIGELFF